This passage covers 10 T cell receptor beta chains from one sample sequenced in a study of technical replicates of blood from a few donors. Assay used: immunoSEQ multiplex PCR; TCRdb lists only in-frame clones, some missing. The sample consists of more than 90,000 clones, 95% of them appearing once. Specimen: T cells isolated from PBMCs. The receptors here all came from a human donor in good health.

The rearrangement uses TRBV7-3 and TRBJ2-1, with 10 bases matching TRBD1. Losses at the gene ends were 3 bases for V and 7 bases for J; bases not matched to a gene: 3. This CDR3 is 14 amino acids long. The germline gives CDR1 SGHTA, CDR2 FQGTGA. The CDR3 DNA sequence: TGTGCCAGCAGCTTTACGGGACAGGGGAATGAGCAGTTCTTC. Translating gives CASSFTGQGNEQFF.

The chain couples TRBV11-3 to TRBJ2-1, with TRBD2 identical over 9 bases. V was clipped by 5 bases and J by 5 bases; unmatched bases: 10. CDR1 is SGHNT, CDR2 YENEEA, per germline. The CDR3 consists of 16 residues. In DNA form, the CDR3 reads TGTGCCAGCAGCGGAGCCGATAGCGGGAGCCACAATGAGCAGTTCTTC. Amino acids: CASSGADSGSHNEQFF.

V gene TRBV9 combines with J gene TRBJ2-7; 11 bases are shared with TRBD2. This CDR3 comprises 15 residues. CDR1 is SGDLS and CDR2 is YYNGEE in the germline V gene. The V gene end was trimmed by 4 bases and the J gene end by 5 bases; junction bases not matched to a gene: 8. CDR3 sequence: CASSPIAGGKNEQYF. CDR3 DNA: TGTGCCAGCAGCCCAATAGCGGGAGGGAAAAACGAGCAGTACTTC.

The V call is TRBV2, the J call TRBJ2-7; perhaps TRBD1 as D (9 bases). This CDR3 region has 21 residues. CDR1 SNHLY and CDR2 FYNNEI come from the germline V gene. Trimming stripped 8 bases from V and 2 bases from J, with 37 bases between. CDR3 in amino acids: CASLQGAYSVRSSGQTYEQYF. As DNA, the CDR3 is TGTGCCAGCCTACAGGGGGCTTATTCGGTACGGTCTAGCGGGCAAACCTACGAGCAGTACTTC.

This CDR3 is CASSQVGDNSYEQYF. The CDR3 nucleotides are TGCGCCAGCAGCCAAGTTGGGGACAATTCCTACGAGCAGTACTTC. The genes are TRBV4-3 and TRBJ2-7; maybe TRBD1 (6 bases). This CDR3 is built from 15 residues. Germline values: CDR1 LGHNA, CDR2 YSLEER. V was trimmed by 1 base and J by 1 base, leaving 11 bases between them.

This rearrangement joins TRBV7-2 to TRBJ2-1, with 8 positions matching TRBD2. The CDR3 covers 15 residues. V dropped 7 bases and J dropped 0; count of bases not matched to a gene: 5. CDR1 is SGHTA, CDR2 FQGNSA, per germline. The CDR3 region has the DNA TGTGCCAGCACCCTGGCGGGGGGCTCCTACAATGAGCAGTTCTTC. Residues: CASTLAGGSYNEQFF.

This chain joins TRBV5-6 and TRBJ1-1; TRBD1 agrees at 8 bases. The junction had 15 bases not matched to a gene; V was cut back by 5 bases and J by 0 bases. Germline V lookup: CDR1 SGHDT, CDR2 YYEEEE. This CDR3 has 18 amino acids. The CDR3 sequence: CASRNSRSRGLMNTEAFF. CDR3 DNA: TGTGCCAGCAGAAACTCGCGTTCCAGGGGGCTTATGAACACTGAAGCTTTCTTT.

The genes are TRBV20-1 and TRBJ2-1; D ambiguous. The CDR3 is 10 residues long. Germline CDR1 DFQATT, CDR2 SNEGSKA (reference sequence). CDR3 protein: CTSLYNEQFF. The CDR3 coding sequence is TGCACCTCTTTGTACAATGAGCAGTTCTTC.

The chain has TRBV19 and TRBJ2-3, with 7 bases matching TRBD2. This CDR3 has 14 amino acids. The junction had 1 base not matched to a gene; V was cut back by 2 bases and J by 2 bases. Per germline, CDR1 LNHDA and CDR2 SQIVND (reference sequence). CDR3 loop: CASSISGNTDTQYF. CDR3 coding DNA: TGTGCCAGTAGTATAAGCGGGAACACAGATACGCAGTATTTT.

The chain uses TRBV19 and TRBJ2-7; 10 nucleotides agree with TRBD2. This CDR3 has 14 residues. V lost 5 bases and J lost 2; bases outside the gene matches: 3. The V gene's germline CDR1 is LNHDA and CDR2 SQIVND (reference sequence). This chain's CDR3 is CASSQTSGPYEQYF. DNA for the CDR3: TGTGCCAGTAGTCAGACTAGCGGGCCCTACGAGCAGTACTTC.